This TCR beta chain was sequenced during a study of cytomegalovirus exposure and HLA in healthy donors (dated by TCRdb to the late 2010s). Looking at the study overall: An earlier analysis of 587 of the donors reported approximately 280 Gb of sequence data and roughly 120 million unique TCR beta sequences obtained from about 180 million T cells. Roughly 5 DR-DQ haplotypes were handled as single units for association and clustering, since linkage in the cohort was strong. An earlier analysis of 450 to 750 of the donors used high-throughput TCR beta sequencing to judge whether each TCR beta V gene segment behaved as functional or pseudogenic. The study aimed to test whether signatures of past pathogen exposure could be identified by cataloging public T cell receptors. To study patterns of TCR occurrence, a later analysis re-analyzed previously published TCR beta repertoires from around 660 donors and added high-resolution HLA genotyping. A separate validation cohort of roughly 120 different subjects was used in addition to the roughly 700-subject first cohort. Of the 300 to 450 genotyped donors, about 80% fell in the genetic ancestry cluster associated with self-reported Caucasian donors. HLA typing included class I and class II loci at four-digit resolution. A later genetic analysis used genome-wide SNP genotypes for about 65% of the roughly 670 donors, treating that subset as a discovery cohort. The study profiled the T cell repertoires of hundreds of subjects by immunosequencing and related them to cytomegalovirus serostatus. All discovery cohort repertoires had been generated using a single sequencing platform. Donor age, sex, ethnicity and CMV serostatus were compiled together with the repertoire data. The later analysis used no new phenotypic data to find candidate immune exposures, relying instead on TCR beta sequences and their occurrence across donors. The number of typed donors differed by locus: roughly 620-630 for A, B, C, DRB1 and DQB1; roughly 510 for DQA1; 606 for DPA1; and roughly 490 for DPB1. An early release covering roughly 600 HLA-typed donors comprised about 300 gigabases of sequencing data and around 86 million unique TCR sequences. To predict cytomegalovirus infection status, the study brought together high-throughput TCR immunosequencing, statistical association of individual TCRs with disease status, and machine learning. Across 300 to 400 genotyped donors of the cohort, an average of about 240,000 unique TCR beta nucleotide sequences per donor were sequenced, and around 19% of those sequences were non-productive.

Summary of the overall study and its limitations: A cluster of highly shared sequence variants was judged likely to be a technical artifact of the sequencing pipeline. It was suggested by the authors that the approach could potentially be generalized to other disease states and immunological phenotypes. According to a later analysis, most CMV-associated TCR beta chains appeared to be HLA-restricted, and the HLA associations seemed to be driven largely by CMV exposure. In a later analysis, TCR association rates were found to vary across HLA loci, with the most associated TCRs seen for DRB1 alleles and the fewest for HLA-C alleles. Because the 87-base-pair reads could not distinguish some IMGT-functional V segments, including TRBV6-2 and TRBV6-3, those segments were excluded. Compared with equally common non-associated chains, HLA-associated TCR beta chains in a later analysis were more clonally expanded and had lower generation probabilities. Correlated functional status among segregating V segments might reflect linkage disequilibrium, but an unknown experimental factor could not be ruled out. A later genetic analysis reported fewer N-insertions in productive TCRs among donors in an Asian-associated ancestry cluster than the roughly 700-donor mean. In vitro tests confirmed that a few of the cytomegalovirus-associated TCR beta chains recognize cytomegalovirus antigens. Only TCR beta chains were sequenced in this cohort, and the absence of alpha or paired-chain data limited detectable features. Specific HLA alleles were associated with some 15,000 TCR beta sequences at a false discovery rate of 0.05 in a later analysis. In an earlier analysis of some 500 of the donors, most TCR beta V segments were observed in productive rearrangements about 87% or about 30% of the time, broadly matching IMGT annotations. In a later genetic analysis, a missense DCLRE1C variant was associated with V-gene and J-gene trimming of TCR beta chains, and the association was replicated in an independent cohort. The study gave a list of over 150 TCR beta chains associated with cytomegalovirus. Roughly uniform sequencing depth across donors was assumed in presence/absence analyses, although this assumption may not hold. A further reported finding was that TCR beta sequences accurately predicted the HLA-A and HLA-B alleles for most subjects in the first cohort. Strong co-occurrence of HLA alleles, especially DR and DQ, made assigning TCR associations to individual alleles difficult. Cytomegalovirus status was reported to be diagnosed by the classifier with high specificity and sensitivity in both the original and validation cohorts. Several of the top co-occurrence clusters appeared to be linked to parvovirus B19, influenza, CMV and Epstein-Barr virus, according to a later analysis. About 15 rarely observed V segments, including chromosome 9 orphons, were excluded from the earlier analysis of about 500 of the donors because counts were too low. CMV serostatus was the only immune exposure information available for the cohort. Most TCR sequences were seen in very few donors, while some public TCRs were found in many individuals. Because HLA typing was missing for some donors at each locus, association tests included only the typed subset.

This clone occurred a few times. It lacks a known antigen. No clone much larger than this one lies a single base away; base qualities are absent. In the same sample, other DNA sequences code for this CDR3. The cohort consisted of 600 to 700 healthy bone marrow donors. Cohort members were all nominally healthy when sampled, although unrecorded immune exposures were likely present. The donor was CMV seropositive and belonged to the group of 250 to 300 seropositive cohort members. A peripheral blood sample was collected from each donor, and TCR beta sequencing was performed on peripheral blood mononuclear cells. Genomic DNA extraction from the blood cell samples was performed with the Qiagen DNeasy Blood Extraction Kit. To prepare the library, the immunoSEQ multiplex PCR assay was applied. A mixture of 60 forward primers for TCR Vbeta segments and 13 reverse primers for TCR Jbeta segments was used in the multiplex PCR. Amplification of the CDR3 region of rearranged TCR beta genes was performed with a multiplex PCR assay on genomic DNA. The Illumina HiSeq System was used to sequence the amplified TCR beta libraries as 87-base-pair reads. Processing in the source paper ran as follows. A later analysis tallied roughly 76 million unique TCR beta chains across the approximately 670 repertoires, and some 10 million of those chains were shared by two or more donors. Raw reads were error-corrected and collapsed into unique sequences with a nearest-neighbor algorithm that merged closely related sequences to remove PCR and sequencing errors. To assign V, D and J gene segments, CDR3 sequences were aligned to IMGT reference sequences. Each retained sequence needed at least a six-nucleotide match to both a V gene segment and a J gene segment. A rearrangement was called productive if the CDR3 had no stop codons and remained in frame with V and J, and every other rearrangement was called non-productive. CDR3 was defined by IMGT convention, running from the second conserved V-encoded cysteine to the conserved J-encoded phenylalanine. The earlier analysis of some 600 of the donors excluded sequences that lacked an unambiguous match to a single V gene segment. An earlier analysis of some 610 of the donors called V segments functional above 56.7% productive rearrangements and segregating when the between-donor standard deviation exceeded 5%. A statistical classification framework was built for diagnosing cytomegalovirus status from the catalog of TCR beta chain sequences. In a later analysis, V and J genes were assigned by comparing TCR nucleotide sequences against IMGT/GENE-DB human TR gene sequences. The TCRdist pipeline was used in a later analysis to assign CDR3 sequences and most-parsimonious VDJ recombination scenarios. A later analysis defined each TCR beta chain by its CDR3 amino acid sequence plus V-gene family, and excluded reads lacking a unique V-gene family. As a way to deal with suspected cross-contamination and a sequencing artifact, a later analysis dropped hundreds of nucleotide sequences that were highly shared and had low generation probability. In a later analysis, a clonal expansion index for each public chain was calculated from normalized within-repertoire ranks of inferred template counts. Generation probabilities in a later analysis came from a VDJ recombination model fitted to out-of-frame rearrangements, and those results were checked against IGoR. In a later analysis, hypergeometric tests were used to score TCR-TCR, TCR-HLA and TCR-CMV co-occurrence, with a repertoire-size bias correction applied to TCR pairs. False discovery rates were estimated in a later analysis by permuting HLA or CMV assignments 20 times. In a later analysis, co-occurring TCRs were grouped using DBSCAN, with TCRdist sequence similarity added in when clustering inside HLA-allele-positive subsets. For co-occurrence clustering, repertoires with fewer than 30,000 or more than 120,000 public chains were excluded, along with roughly 5 repertoires with anomalous nucleotide sharing. TCRdb provides this immuneACCESS table in a form limited to in-frame rearrangements. Some clones are lacking; in checked studies, under half of them reflect an unresolved V gene, and why the rest are absent is not known. The V and J calls and clone size are taken from that table; D and trimming were inferred from the DNA. The sample yields 180,000 or so clones; over 75% were counted once. The ten largest clones capture about a tenth of the sample.

The germline ends are 5 bases apart after V is trimmed by 1 base and J by 4 bases. As encoded in the germline V gene (reference sequence), CDR1 is SEHNR while CDR2 is FQNEAQ. Its CDR3 holds 13 amino acids, cysteine through phenylalanine. Of all the DNA, just the CDR3 is kept, 39 bases in frame from base 1. Sequencing was done on a sample of PBMCs. This receptor chain uses TRBV7-9 and TRBJ2-1; a tentative D match to TRBD1 spans 5 bases. The source is a man between 18 and 29 years old in good health and CMV-seropositive. CDR3 reads: CASSLGQYNEQFF. At the DNA level, the sequence is TGTGCCAGCAGCTTAGGACAGTACAATGAGCAGTTCTTC.